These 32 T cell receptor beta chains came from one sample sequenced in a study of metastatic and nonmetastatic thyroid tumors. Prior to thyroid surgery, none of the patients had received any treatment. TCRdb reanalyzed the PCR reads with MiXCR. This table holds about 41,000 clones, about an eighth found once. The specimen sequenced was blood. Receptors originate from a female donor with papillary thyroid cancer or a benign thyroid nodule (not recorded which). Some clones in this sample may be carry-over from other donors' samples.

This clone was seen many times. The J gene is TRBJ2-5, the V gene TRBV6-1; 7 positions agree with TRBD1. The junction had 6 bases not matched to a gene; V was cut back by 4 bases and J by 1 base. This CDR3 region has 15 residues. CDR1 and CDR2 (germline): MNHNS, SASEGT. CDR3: CASSGLGTVQETQYF. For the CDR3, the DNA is TGTGCCAGCAGTGGACTCGGGACAGTCCAAGAGACCCAGTACTTC.

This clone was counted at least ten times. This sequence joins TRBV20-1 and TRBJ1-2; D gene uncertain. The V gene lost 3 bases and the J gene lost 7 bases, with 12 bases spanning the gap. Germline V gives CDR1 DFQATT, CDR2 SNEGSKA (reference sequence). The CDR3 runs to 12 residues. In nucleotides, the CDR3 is TGCAGTGCTAGGCTCGAGGGCGTTGGCTACACCTTC. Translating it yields CSARLEGVGYTF.

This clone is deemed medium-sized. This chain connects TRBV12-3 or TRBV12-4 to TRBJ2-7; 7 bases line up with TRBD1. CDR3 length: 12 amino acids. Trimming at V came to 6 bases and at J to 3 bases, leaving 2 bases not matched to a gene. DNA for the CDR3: TGTGCCAGCAGCCGACAGGGCTACGAGCAGTACTTC. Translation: CASSRQGYEQYF.

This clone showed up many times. In DNA form, the CDR3 reads TGTGCCAGCAGTGAGGGGCCTGCAGATACGCAGTATTTT. This gives the protein CASSEGPADTQYF. V is TRBV2 and J is TRBJ2-3; possibly TRBD1 for D (5 bases). The CDR3 loop spans 13 amino acids. CDR1 is SNHLY, CDR2 FYNNEI, per germline. Deletions cut 3 bases from V and 4 bases from J, with 8 bases between. The full variable domain, with the rest looked up from reference TRBV2 and TRBJ2-3, is EPEVTQTPSHQVTQMGQEVILRCVPISNHLYFYWYRQILGQKVEFLVSFYNNEISEKSEIFDDQFSVERPDGSNFTLKIRSTKLEDSAMYFCASSEGPADTQYFGPGTRLTVL.

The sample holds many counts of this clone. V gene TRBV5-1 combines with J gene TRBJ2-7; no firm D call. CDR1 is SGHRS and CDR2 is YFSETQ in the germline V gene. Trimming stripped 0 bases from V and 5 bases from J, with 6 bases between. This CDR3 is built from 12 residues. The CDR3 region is CASSLEGNEQYF. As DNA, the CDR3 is TGCGCCAGCAGCTTGGAGGGAAACGAGCAGTACTTC.

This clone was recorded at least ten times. CDR3 region: CASSARDRGLQETQYF. CDR3 DNA sequence: TGTGCCAGCAGCGCCCGGGACAGGGGGTTACAAGAGACCCAGTACTTC. The V gene is TRBV7-2, the J gene TRBJ2-5; 11 bases are a match to TRBD1. The junction had 7 bases not matched to a gene; V was cut back by 5 bases and J by 2 bases. The CDR3 length is 16 residues. Germline V lookup: CDR1 SGHTA, CDR2 FQGNSA.

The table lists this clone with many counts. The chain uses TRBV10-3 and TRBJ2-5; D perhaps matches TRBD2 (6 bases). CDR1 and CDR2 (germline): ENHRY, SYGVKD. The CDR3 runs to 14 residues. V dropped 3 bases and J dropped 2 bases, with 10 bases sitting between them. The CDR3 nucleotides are TGTGCCATCAGTGAAGCGGGCGAACAAGAGACCCAGTACTTC. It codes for CAISEAGEQETQYF.

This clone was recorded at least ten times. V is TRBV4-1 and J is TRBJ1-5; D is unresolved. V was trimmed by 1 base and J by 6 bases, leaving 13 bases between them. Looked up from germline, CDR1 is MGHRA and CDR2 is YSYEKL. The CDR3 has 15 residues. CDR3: CASSQGPGVGQPQHF. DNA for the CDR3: TGCGCCAGCAGCCAAGGACCCGGGGTCGGTCAGCCCCAGCATTTT.

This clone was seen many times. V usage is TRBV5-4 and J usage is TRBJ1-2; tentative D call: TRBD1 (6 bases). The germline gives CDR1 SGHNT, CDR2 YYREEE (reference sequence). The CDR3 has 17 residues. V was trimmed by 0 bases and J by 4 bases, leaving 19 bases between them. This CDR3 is CASSLALGRGYIYGYTF. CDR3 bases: TGTGCCAGCAGCTTGGCCCTTGGCAGGGGATACATCTATGGCTACACCTTC.

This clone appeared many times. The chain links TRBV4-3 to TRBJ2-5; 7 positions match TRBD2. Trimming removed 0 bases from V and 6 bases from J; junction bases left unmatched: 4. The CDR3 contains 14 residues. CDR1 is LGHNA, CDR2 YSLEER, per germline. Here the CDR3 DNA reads TGCGCCAGCAGCCAAGATCAACTAGCGAAGACCCAGTACTTC. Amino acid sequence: CASSQDQLAKTQYF.

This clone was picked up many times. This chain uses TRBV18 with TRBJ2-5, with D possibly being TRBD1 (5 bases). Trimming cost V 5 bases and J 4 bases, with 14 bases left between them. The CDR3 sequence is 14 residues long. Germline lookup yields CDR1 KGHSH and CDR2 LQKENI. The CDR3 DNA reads TGTGCCAGCTCATACAACACAGGCTCAGAGACCCAGTACTTC. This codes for CASSYNTGSETQYF.

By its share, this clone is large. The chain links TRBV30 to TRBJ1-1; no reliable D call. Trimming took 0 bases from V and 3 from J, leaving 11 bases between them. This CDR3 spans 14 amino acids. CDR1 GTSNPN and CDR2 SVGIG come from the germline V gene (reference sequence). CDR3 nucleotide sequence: TGTGCCTGGAGTGTTACACAAGGATACACTGAAGCTTTCTTT. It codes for CAWSVTQGYTEAFF. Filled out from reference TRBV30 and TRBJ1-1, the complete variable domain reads SQTIHQWPATLVQPVGSPLSLECTVEGTSNPNLYWYRQAAGRGLQLLFYSVGIGQISSEVPQNLSASRPQDRQFILSSKKLLLSDSGFYLCAWSVTQGYTEAFFGQGTRLTVV.

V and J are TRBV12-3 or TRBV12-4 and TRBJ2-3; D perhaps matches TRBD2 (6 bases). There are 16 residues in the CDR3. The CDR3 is CFSTLVADPSTDTQYF. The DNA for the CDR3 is TGTTTCAGCACCCTGGTAGCGGATCCTAGCACAGATACGCAGTATTTT.

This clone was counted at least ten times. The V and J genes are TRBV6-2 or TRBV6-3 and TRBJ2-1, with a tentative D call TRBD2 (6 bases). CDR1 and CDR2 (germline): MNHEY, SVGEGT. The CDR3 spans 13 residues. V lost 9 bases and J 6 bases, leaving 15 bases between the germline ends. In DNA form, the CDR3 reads TGTGCCAGTCGTCGCGGGGCGGGCAATGAGCAGTTCTTC. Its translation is CASRRGAGNEQFF.

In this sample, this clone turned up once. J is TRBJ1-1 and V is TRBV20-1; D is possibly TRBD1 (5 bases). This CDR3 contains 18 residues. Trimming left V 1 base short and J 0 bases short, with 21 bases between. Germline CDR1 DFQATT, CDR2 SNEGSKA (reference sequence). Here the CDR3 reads CSARALAGRGSMNTEAFF. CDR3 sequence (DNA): TGCAGTGCTAGAGCCCTGGCAGGGAGGGGATCCATGAACACTGAAGCTTTCTTT.

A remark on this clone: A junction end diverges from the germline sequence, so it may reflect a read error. The CDR3 region has the DNA TGTACCAGCAGTGAACTTTTAGCGGGAGGTCCATACAATGAGCAGTTCTTC. Translated: CTSSELLAGGPYNEQFF. The chain joins TRBV6-1 to TRBJ2-1; 10 bases align to TRBD2. The CDR3 covers 17 residues. Germline V gene data show CDR1 as MNHNS and CDR2 as SASEGT.

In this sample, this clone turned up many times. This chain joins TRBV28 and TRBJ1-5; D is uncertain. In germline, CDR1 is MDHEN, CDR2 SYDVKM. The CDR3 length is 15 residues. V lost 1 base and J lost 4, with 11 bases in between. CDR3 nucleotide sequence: TGTGCCAGCAGTTTATCCCCCAAAGGGAATCAGCCCCAGCATTTT. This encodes CASSLSPKGNQPQHF.

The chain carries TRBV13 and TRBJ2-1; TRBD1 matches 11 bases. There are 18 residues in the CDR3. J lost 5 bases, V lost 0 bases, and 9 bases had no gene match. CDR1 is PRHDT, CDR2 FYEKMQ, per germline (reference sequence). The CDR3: CASSLGRDRGTGNNEQFF. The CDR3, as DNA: TGTGCCAGCAGCTTAGGAAGGGACAGGGGGACAGGGAACAATGAGCAGTTCTTC.

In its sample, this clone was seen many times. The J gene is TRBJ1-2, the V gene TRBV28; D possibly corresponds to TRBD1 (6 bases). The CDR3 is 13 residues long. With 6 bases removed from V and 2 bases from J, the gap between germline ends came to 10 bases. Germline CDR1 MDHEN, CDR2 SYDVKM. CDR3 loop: CASSQGQNYGYTF. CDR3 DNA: TGTGCCAGCAGCCAAGGACAGAACTATGGCTACACCTTC.

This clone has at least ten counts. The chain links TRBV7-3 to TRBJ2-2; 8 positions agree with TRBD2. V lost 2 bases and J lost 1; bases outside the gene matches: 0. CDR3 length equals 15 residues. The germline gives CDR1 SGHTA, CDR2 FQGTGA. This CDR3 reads CASSLAGGNTGELFF. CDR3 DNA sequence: TGTGCCAGCAGCTTAGCGGGAGGGAACACCGGGGAGCTGTTTTTT.

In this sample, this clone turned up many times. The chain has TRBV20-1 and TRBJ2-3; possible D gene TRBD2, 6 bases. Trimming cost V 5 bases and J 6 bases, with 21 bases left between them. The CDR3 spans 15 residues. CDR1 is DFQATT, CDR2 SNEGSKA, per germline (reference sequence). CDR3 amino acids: CSAFQDWPGVDTQYF. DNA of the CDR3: TGCAGTGCTTTCCAGGACTGGCCGGGGGTTGATACGCAGTATTTT.

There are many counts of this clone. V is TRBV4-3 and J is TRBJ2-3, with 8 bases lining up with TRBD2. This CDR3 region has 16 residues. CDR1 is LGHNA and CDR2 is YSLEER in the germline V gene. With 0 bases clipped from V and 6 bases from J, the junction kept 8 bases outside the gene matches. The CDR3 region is CASSQEWGTRRDTQYF. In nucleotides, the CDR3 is TGCGCCAGCAGCCAAGAGTGGGGGACTAGAAGGGATACGCAGTATTTT.

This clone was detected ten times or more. CDR3 coding DNA: TGTGCCGTCCGTGGGATAGACAATGAGCAGTTCTTC. Translating gives CAVRGIDNEQFF. J is TRBJ2-1 and V is TRBV5-4, with no clear D. V lost 10 bases to trimming and J lost 5 bases, with 13 bases between them. CDR3 length: 12 residues. CDR1 and CDR2 (germline): SGHNT, YYREEE (reference sequence).

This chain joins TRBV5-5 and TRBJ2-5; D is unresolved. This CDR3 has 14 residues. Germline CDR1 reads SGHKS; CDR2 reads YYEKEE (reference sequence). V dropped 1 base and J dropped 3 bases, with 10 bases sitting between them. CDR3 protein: CASSLLWAEETQYF. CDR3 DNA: TGTGCCAGCAGCTTGTTGTGGGCAGAAGAGACCCAGTACTTC. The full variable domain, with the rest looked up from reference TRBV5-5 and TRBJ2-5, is DAGVTQSPTHLIKTRGQQVTLRCSPISGHKSVSWYQQVLGQGPQFIFQYYEKEERGRGNFPDRFSARQFPNYSSELNVNALLLGDSALYLCASSLLWAEETQYFGPGTRLLVL.

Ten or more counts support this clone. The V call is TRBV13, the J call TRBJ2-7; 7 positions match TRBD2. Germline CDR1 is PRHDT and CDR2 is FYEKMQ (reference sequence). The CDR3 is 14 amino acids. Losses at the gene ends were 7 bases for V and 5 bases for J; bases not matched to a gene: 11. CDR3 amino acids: CASTQMGRENEQYF. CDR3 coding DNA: TGTGCCAGCACCCAGATGGGGCGGGAGAACGAGCAGTACTTC.

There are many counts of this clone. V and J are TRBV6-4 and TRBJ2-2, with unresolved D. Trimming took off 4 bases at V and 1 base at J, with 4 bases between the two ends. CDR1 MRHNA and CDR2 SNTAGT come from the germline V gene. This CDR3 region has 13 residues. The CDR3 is CASSAQNTGELFF. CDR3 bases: TGTGCCAGCAGTGCTCAGAACACCGGGGAGCTGTTTTTT.

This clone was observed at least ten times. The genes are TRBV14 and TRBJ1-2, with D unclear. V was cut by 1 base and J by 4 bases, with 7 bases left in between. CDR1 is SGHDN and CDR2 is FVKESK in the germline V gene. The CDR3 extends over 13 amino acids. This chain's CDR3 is CASSQVGGYGYTF. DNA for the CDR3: TGTGCCAGCAGCCAAGTCGGTGGCTATGGCTACACCTTC.

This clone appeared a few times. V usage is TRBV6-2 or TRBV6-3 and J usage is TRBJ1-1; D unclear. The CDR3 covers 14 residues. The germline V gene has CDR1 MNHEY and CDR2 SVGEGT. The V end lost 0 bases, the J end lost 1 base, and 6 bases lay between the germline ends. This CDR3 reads CASSYSTQNTEAFF. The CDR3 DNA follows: TGTGCCAGCAGTTACTCGACTCAGAACACTGAAGCTTTCTTT.

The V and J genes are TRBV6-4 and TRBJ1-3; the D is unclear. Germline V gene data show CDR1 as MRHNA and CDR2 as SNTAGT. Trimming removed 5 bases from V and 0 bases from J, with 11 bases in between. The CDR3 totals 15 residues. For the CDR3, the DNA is TGTGCCAGCAGTTACGAGGGCACCTCTGGAAACACCATATATTTT. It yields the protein CASSYEGTSGNTIYF.

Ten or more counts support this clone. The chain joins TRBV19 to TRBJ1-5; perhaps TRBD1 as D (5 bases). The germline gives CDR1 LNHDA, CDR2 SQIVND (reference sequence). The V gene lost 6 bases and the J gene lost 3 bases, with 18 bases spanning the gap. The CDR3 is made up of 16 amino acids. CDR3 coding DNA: TGTGCCAGTAGGGAAAGACAGCCTCTTTCCAATCAGCCCCAGCATTTT. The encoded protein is CASRERQPLSNQPQHF.

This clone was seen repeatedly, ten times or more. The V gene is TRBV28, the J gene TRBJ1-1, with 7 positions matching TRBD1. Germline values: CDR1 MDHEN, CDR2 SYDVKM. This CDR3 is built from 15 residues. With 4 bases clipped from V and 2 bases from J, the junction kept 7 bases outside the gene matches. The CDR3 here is CASSSYRQGNTEAFF. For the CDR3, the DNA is TGTGCCAGCAGTTCCTATCGACAGGGCAACACTGAAGCTTTCTTT.

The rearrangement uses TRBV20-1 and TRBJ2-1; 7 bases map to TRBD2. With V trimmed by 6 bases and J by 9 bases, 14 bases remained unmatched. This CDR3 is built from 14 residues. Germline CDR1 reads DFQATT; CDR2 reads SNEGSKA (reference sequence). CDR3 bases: TGCAGTGCCAAAGGACTAGTCTCGAGAGCTGAGCAGTTCTTC. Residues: CSAKGLVSRAEQFF.